Described below is a single T cell receptor beta chain sequence and its context. Its matching antigen is unknown. Produced via immunoSEQ multiplex PCR; TCRdb's table is partial and in-frame only. This table has 89,000 or so clones, 82% appearing once. Focal radiation plus CTLA-4 blockade with ipilimumab was given to patients with chemo-refractory metastatic non-small-cell lung cancer. This entry is derived from a study of radiotherapy plus CTLA-4 blockade in lung cancer. Overall study context: With 31% of patients having disease control, objective responses were seen in roughly 19%. The study's findings and limits: Clones of tumor-derived TCRs expanded in blood after radiotherapy plus ipilimumab.

This CDR3 is 12 amino acids long. CDR1 is LNHDA, CDR2 SQIVND, per germline (reference sequence). V lost 3 bases, J lost 4 bases, and 6 bases lay in between. The source was peripheral blood, collected from a patient treated with radiotherapy plus ipilimumab. The source of this sequence is a human donor with non-small cell lung cancer who had a partial response to radiotherapy plus ipilimumab. V gene TRBV19 combines with J gene TRBJ1-1, with D unclear. The CDR3 reads CASSMRITEAFF. CDR3 nucleotides: TGTGCCAGTAGTATGCGTATCACTGAAGCTTTCTTT.